This TCR beta chain was identified during a study of T cells after yellow fever vaccination. TCRdb itself ran the 5' RACE reads through MiXCR, one entry per CDR3 protein. This table has hundreds of thousands of distinct CDR3 sequences, approximately 13% appearing once. V lost 3 bases, J lost 7 bases, and 13 bases lay in between. Germline CDR1 GTSNPN, CDR2 SVGIG (reference sequence). The CDR3 consists of 14 residues. The clonotype was recovered from a young man who received the YFV17D yellow fever vaccine. This chain joins TRBV30 and TRBJ1-6, with D possibly TRBD1 on 5 matching bases. Sequencing was performed on PBMCs, taken on the day of the yellow fever booster vaccination. The CDR3 DNA follows: TGTGCCTGGAGATCCGGGGCTGGGAATTCACCCCTCCACTTT. Protein sequence: CAWRSGAGNSPLHF.